The clone carrying this TCR beta chain was picked up a small number of times. Its antigen is unknown. Assay version v3.0 of immunoSEQ was used, and it was run at survey level. Only in-frame clones appear in the TCRdb table, and some are missing; sequencing was by immunoSEQ multiplex PCR. The sample gives 12,000 or so clones, roughly 80% of which show up once; roughly 18% is in the top ten. The data were taken from a study of long-term antiretroviral therapy in people with HIV. J lost 2 bases, V lost 6 bases, and 4 bases had no gene match. This CDR3 spans 15 amino acids. Germline loops: CDR1 SGHDT, CDR2 YYEEEE. Study results and caveats: Although diversity increased after ART, it remained lower than in transplant donor controls.

The sequences come from unsorted PBMCs, collected around 8 years after starting antiretroviral therapy. The rearrangement joins TRBV5-6 to TRBJ1-6; 8 bases agree with TRBD1. The TCR originated in a man between 50 and 59 years old with HIV. The CDR3 coding sequence is TGTGCCAGCAAATTACAGGGGGCCTATAATTCACCCCTCCACTTT. This sequence encodes CASKLQGAYNSPLHF. The variable domain in full, completed from reference TRBV5-6 and TRBJ1-6, reads DAGVTQSPTHLIKTRGQQVTLRCSPKSGHDTVSWYQQALGQGPQFIFQYYEEEERQRGNFPDRFSGHQFPNYSSELNVNALLLGDSALYLCASKLQGAYNSPLHFGNGTRLTVT.